The rows below give T cell receptor beta chains drawn from one sample of a study of blood T cell repertoires in COVID-19. Sequencing used immunoSEQ multiplex PCR; TCRdb keeps in-frame clones, though not all of them. Of roughly 380,000 clones listed, around 87% are singletons. Specimen: PBMCs or T cells enriched from blood (not recorded which). All receptors derive from a young man who had recovered from COVID-19. The CDR3 runs from the conserved cysteine through the conserved F or W. The D gene is left open where the match is weak. Clone size is shown for a subset of rows, as once, few, many or a class of expanded clone.

v_gene	j_gene	abundance	d_gene	CDR3aa	CDR3nt
TRBV6-5	TRBJ1-1	few	TRBD1	CASTLTGEDTEAFF	TGTGCCAGCACACTGACAGGGGAAGACACTGAAGCTTTCTTT
TRBV4-1	TRBJ2-1	few	-	CASSHGGTLSYNEQFF	TGCGCCAGCAGCCATGGCGGGACCCTCTCCTACAATGAGCAGTTCTTC
TRBV18	TRBJ2-1	-	TRBD2	CASSPTSGGAHEQFF	TGTGCCAGCTCACCGACTAGCGGGGGGGCCCATGAGCAGTTCTTC
TRBV5-1	TRBJ1-6	once	-	CASGVGGNSPLHF	TGCGCCAGCGGGGTGGGGGGAAATTCACCCCTCCACTTT
TRBV18	TRBJ1-2	-	TRBD1	CASSPTIGRGDGGYTF	TGTGCCAGCTCACCAACCATCGGCAGGGGGGATGGTGGCTACACCTTC
TRBV12-3/TRBV12-4	TRBJ2-7	-	-	CASSSSGYEQYF	TGTGCCAGCAGTTCATCCGGGTACGAGCAGTACTTC
TRBV27	TRBJ1-2	-	-	CASRADGGYTF	TGTGCCAGCAGGGCGGATGGCGGCTACACCTTC
TRBV25-1	TRBJ1-2	-	-	CASSVQGAQDYGYTF	TGTGCCAGCAGTGTACAGGGTGCCCAGGACTATGGCTACACCTTC
TRBV5-4	TRBJ2-7	-	TRBD1	CASSSQGVGEQYF	TGTGCCAGCAGCTCACAGGGGGTGGGCGAGCAGTACTTC
TRBV12-5	TRBJ1-2	-	TRBD1	CASGLLGQAILTF	TGTGCTAGTGGTTTGCTGGGACAGGCAATACTTACGTTC
TRBV6-5	TRBJ2-3	-	TRBD2	CASSPSGARDTQYF	TGTGCCAGCAGTCCGAGCGGGGCCCGGGATACGCAGTATTTT
TRBV5-4	TRBJ2-2	-	TRBD2	CASSPGGGPGELFF	TGTGCCAGCAGCCCCGGGGGGGGCCCCGGGGAGCTGTTTTTT
TRBV10-2	TRBJ1-1	-	-	CASSHRAMNTEAFF	TGCGCCAGCAGCCACAGGGCAATGAACACTGAAGCTTTCTTT
TRBV6-2/TRBV6-3	TRBJ1-6	-	-	CASSYKRGDSPLHF	TGTGCCAGCAGTTACAAGCGTGGCGATTCACCCCTCCACTTT
TRBV3-1/TRBV3-2	TRBJ2-2	-	-	CASSQELRNRRYRDTGELFF	TGTGCCAGCAGCCAAGAGCTCAGGAACAGGAGATATCGAGACACCGGGGAGCTGTTTTTT
TRBV4-1	TRBJ1-2	-	-	CASSPRQDNYGYTF	TGCGCCAGCAGCCCTAGACAGGATAACTATGGCTACACCTTC
TRBV2	TRBJ2-3	-	-	CASGLAGSTDTQYF	TGTGCCAGCGGCCTGGCGGGGTCCACAGATACGCAGTATTTT
TRBV12-3/TRBV12-4	TRBJ2-7	-	TRBD1	CASSFRGTYEQYF	TGTGCCAGCAGTTTCAGGGGGACGTACGAGCAGTACTTC
TRBV4-2	TRBJ2-2	few	TRBD1	CASSQDPQGSNTGELFF	TGTGCCAGCAGCCAAGACCCACAGGGGTCTAACACCGGGGAGCTGTTTTTT
TRBV5-1	TRBJ2-7	few	TRBD2	CASSLTGTSGEQYF	TGCGCCAGCAGCTTAACCGGGACTAGCGGCGAGCAGTACTTC
TRBV18	TRBJ1-2	-	-	CASSPGLYYGYTF	TGTGCCAGCTCACCGGGACTTTACTATGGCTACACCTTC
TRBV10-3	TRBJ2-5	once	-	CAISGGGGRPGDQYF	TGTGCCATCAGTGGAGGCGGGGGCCGACCTGGGGACCAGTACTTC
TRBV7-9	TRBJ2-1	-	TRBD2	CASSHSAAGTMDEQFF	TGTGCCAGCAGCCACTCTGCGGCGGGGACTATGGATGAGCAGTTCTTC
TRBV15	TRBJ2-7	-	-	CATSRDQGSYEQYF	TGTGCCACCAGCAGAGATCAGGGGAGCTACGAGCAGTACTTC
TRBV10-3	TRBJ2-3	-	TRBD2	CAISEMAGGSLTDTQYF	TGTGCCATCAGTGAGATGGCGGGGGGTTCCCTCACAGATACGCAGTATTTT
TRBV10-3	TRBJ1-1	-	TRBD1	CAIRGQDTEAFF	TGTGCCATTAGAGGACAGGACACTGAAGCTTTCTTT
TRBV6-2/TRBV6-3	TRBJ2-1	-	-	CASSYGGSYYNEQFF	TGTGCCAGCAGTTACGGCGGATCCTACTACAATGAGCAGTTCTTC
TRBV7-9	TRBJ2-5	-	-	CASSLSGETQYF	TGTGCCAGCAGCTTATCAGGAGAGACCCAGTACTTC
TRBV5-6	TRBJ1-4	-	TRBD1	CASSLAGTGGGDEKLFF	TGTGCCAGCAGCTTGGCCGGGACAGGGGGAGGTGACGAAAAACTGTTTTTT
TRBV19	TRBJ2-2	-	-	CASSIVMGPGELFF	TGTGCCAGTAGTATCGTCATGGGCCCCGGGGAGCTGTTTTTT
TRBV2	TRBJ1-3	once	-	CASRVQGLSGNTIYF	TGTGCCAGCAGAGTACAGGGCCTCTCTGGAAACACCATATATTTT
TRBV7-2	TRBJ1-4	-	-	CASSLVAGSATNEKLFF	TGTGCCAGCAGCTTAGTAGCCGGGTCTGCAACTAATGAAAAACTGTTTTTT
TRBV4-2	TRBJ2-2	-	TRBD1	CASSLGQGGTGELFF	TGTGCCAGCAGCCTAGGACAGGGTGGGACCGGGGAGCTGTTTTTT
TRBV9	TRBJ1-1	-	-	CASSVVAGQVFF	TGTGCCAGCAGCGTAGTAGCAGGGCAGGTTTTCTTT
TRBV6-5	TRBJ2-5	-	-	CASSPLGHQETQYF	TGTGCCAGCAGTCCCCTGGGCCACCAAGAGACCCAGTACTTC
TRBV28	TRBJ1-2	-	-	CASSGTLNGRTTRYGYTF	TGTGCCAGCAGTGGGACTCTGAACGGGAGGACGACTAGGTATGGCTACACCTTC
TRBV4-1	TRBJ2-1	-	TRBD2	CASSQVVSGGSYNEQFF	TGCGCCAGCAGCCAAGTGGTGTCGGGGGGCTCCTACAATGAGCAGTTCTTC
TRBV19	TRBJ2-2	-	-	CASSISTGELFF	TGTGCCAGTAGTATCTCGACAGGGGAGCTGTTTTTT
TRBV14	TRBJ1-3	-	-	CASTGPRTGNTIYF	TGTGCCAGTACAGGGCCCCGGACTGGAAACACCATATATTTT
TRBV5-1	TRBJ1-1	-	-	CASGPNSMNTEAFF	TGCGCCAGCGGGCCGAACAGCATGAACACTGAAGCTTTCTTT
TRBV15	TRBJ1-1	-	TRBD1	CATSRQGEGVPEAFF	TGTGCCACCAGCAGACAGGGGGAAGGGGTCCCTGAAGCTTTCTTT
TRBV7-5	TRBJ2-7	-	-	CARKAGASYEQYF	TGTGCCAGAAAGGCAGGGGCGTCCTACGAGCAGTACTTC
TRBV16	TRBJ1-3	-	TRBD1	CASSPRLGQGSSGNTIYF	TGTGCCAGCAGCCCCCGGTTGGGACAGGGAAGCTCTGGAAACACCATATATTTT
TRBV4-2	TRBJ1-5	-	TRBD1	CASSQYPGDRSYSNQPQHF	TGTGCCAGCAGCCAATACCCTGGGGACAGGAGCTATAGCAATCAGCCCCAGCATTTT
TRBV5-4	TRBJ2-1	-	TRBD2	CASSSAISGVEGNEQFF	TGTGCCAGCAGCTCGGCTATTAGCGGGGTGGAGGGTAATGAGCAGTTCTTC
TRBV6-2/TRBV6-3	TRBJ2-1	-	-	CASSTLRGYYNEQFF	TGTGCCAGCAGTACCTTGAGGGGGTACTACAATGAGCAGTTCTTC
TRBV7-2	TRBJ1-6	-	-	CASSLDTQAYNSPLHF	TGTGCCAGCAGCTTAGATACACAGGCCTATAATTCACCCCTCCACTTT
TRBV6-1	TRBJ1-5	-	-	CASSELDRTNQPQHF	TGTGCCAGCAGTGAGCTCGACAGGACCAATCAGCCCCAGCATTTT
TRBV5-4	TRBJ2-7	few	TRBD1	CASSRTGYSYEQYF	TGTGCCAGCAGCCGGACAGGGTATTCCTACGAGCAGTACTTC
TRBV9	TRBJ2-7	-	-	CASSVGGTRSYEQYF	TGTGCCAGCAGCGTAGGGGGGACACGATCCTACGAGCAGTACTTC
TRBV9	TRBJ1-6	few	TRBD1	CASNPQGASSPLHF	TGTGCCAGCAACCCGCAGGGGGCCAGTTCACCCCTCCACTTT
TRBV19	TRBJ1-1	-	-	CASSDSGGNTEAFF	TGTGCCAGTAGTGATTCCGGGGGGAACACTGAAGCTTTCTTT
TRBV5-1	TRBJ1-4	-	-	CASSLGQGSEKLFF	TGCGCCAGCAGCTTGGGTCAGGGTTCCGAAAAACTGTTTTTT